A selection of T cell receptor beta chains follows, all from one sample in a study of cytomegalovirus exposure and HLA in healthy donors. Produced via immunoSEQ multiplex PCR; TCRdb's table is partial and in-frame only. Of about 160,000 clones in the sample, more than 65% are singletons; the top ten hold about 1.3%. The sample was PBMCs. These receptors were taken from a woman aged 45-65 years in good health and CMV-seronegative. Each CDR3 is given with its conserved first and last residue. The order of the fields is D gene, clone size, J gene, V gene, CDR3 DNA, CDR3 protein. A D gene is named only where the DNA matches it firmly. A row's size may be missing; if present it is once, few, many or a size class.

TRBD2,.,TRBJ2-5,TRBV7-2,TGTGCCAGCAGCTTAGCGGGGGTCCCTAGCGGCCTAGCGGGTCCACAAGAGACCCAGTACTTC,CASSLAGVPSGLAGPQETQYF
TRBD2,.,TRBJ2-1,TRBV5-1,TGCGCCAGCAGCTTGGCGTCGACTAGCGGGGGGGCTTACAATGAGCAGTTCTTC,CASSLASTSGGAYNEQFF
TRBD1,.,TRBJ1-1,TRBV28,TGTGCCAGCAGTCTGGGAGACAGGGGGAACGCTGAAGCTTTCTTT,CASSLGDRGNAEAFF
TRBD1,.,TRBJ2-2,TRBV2,TGTGCCACCTACCGGGACAGGGTGGGCGGGGAGCTGTTTTTT,CATYRDRVGGELFF
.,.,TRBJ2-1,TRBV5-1,TGCGCCAGCAGCTTGGACAGTTACAATGAGCAGTTCTTC,CASSLDSYNEQFF
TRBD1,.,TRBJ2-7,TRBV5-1,TGCGCCAGCAGTGGTGGGACAGGGTCCAGCTCCTACGAGCAGTACTTC,CASSGGTGSSSYEQYF
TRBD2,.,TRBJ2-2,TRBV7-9,TGTGCCAGCAGCTCCCTGGCAGGGACTATTCCCGGGGAGCTGTTTTTT,CASSSLAGTIPGELFF
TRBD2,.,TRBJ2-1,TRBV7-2,TGTGCCAGCAGCTTAGCGAACATGGGGCTAGCGGGAGTCAATGAGCAGTTCTTC,CASSLANMGLAGVNEQFF
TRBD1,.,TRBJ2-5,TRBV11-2,TGTGCCAGCAGGAGACCGGGACAGGGATACCAAGAGACCCAGTACTTC,CASRRPGQGYQETQYF
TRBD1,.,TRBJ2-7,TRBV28,TGTGCCAGCAGCAACGGACAGGGCCCCTACGAGCAGTACTTC,CASSNGQGPYEQYF
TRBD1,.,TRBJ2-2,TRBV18,TGTGCCAGCTCACCTGGACAGGTTAACACCGGGGAGCTGTTTTTT,CASSPGQVNTGELFF
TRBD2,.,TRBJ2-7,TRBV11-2,TGTGCCAGCAGCTTAGGGGGCGGGAGTTACGAGCAGTACTTC,CASSLGGGSYEQYF
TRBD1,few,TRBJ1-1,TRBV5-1,TGCGCCAGCAGCTTGACAGGGGGCCTGGACACTGAAGCTTTCTTT,CASSLTGGLDTEAFF
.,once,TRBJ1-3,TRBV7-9,TGTGCCAGCAGCTTTGGGAGGGAGTGGAACTCTGGAAACACCATATATTTT,CASSFGREWNSGNTIYF
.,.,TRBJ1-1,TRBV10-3,TGTGCCATCAGTAATGGGGGCGGAAGGGCTGAAGCTTTCTTT,CAISNGGGRAEAFF
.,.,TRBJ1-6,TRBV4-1,TGCGCCAGCAGCCTCGCCGGGTCCTATAATTCACCCCTCCACTTT,CASSLAGSYNSPLHF
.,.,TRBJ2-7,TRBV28,TGTGCCAGCAGTCCTACGCACTACGAGCAGTACTTC,CASSPTHYEQYF
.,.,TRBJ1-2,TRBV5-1,TGCGCCAGCAGCTTGGGAGTGGGGGGGCATGGCTACACCTTC,CASSLGVGGHGYTF
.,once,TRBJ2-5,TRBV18,TGTGCCAGCTCACCACGCGGCGAGACCCAGTACTTC,CASSPRGETQYF
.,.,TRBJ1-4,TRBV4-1,TGCGCCAGCAGCTCTCCCTTCCAGAATGAAAAACTGTTTTTT,CASSSPFQNEKLFF
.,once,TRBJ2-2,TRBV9,TGTGCCAGCAGCGTAGCCTACACCGGGGAGCTGTTTTTT,CASSVAYTGELFF
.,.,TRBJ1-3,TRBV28,TGTGCCAGCAGTTTATCCGGGTCTGGAAACACCATATATTTT,CASSLSGSGNTIYF
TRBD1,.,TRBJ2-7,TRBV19,TGTGCCAGTAGTAAGAAAGCAGGGGGCTCCTCCTACGAGCAGTACTTC,CASSKKAGGSSYEQYF
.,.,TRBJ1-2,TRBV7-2,TGTGCCAGCAGCCCGGCAGGGCAGGGGAACAGGGGCTACACCTTC,CASSPAGQGNRGYTF
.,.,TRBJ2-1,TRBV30,TGTGCCTGGAGTAAAGGGGGATCCTACAATGAGCAGTTCTTC,CAWSKGGSYNEQFF
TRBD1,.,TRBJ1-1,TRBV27,TGTGCCAGCAGTTTGAGGGGACAGGATGCAGCTTTCTTT,CASSLRGQDAAFF
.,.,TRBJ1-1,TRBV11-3,TGTGCCAGCAGCCACGGAGGGCTGGACACTGAAGCTTTCTTT,CASSHGGLDTEAFF
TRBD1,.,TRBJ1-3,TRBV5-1,TGCGCCAGCAGAGGACAGGGGATCTCTGGAAACACCATATATTTT,CASRGQGISGNTIYF
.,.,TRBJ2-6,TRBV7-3,TGTGCCAGCAGCCAACAACCAGGGGGGGCCAACGTCCTGACTTTC,CASSQQPGGANVLTF
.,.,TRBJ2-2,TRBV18,TGTGCCAGCTCATCACTCGCGGTTCGGGATCCCGGGGAGCTGTTTTTT,CASSSLAVRDPGELFF
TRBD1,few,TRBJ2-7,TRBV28,TGTGCCAGCAGTTCCCCGGACAGGGGTTACGAGCAGTACTTC,CASSSPDRGYEQYF
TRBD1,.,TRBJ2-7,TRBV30,TGTGCCTGGAGTAAACCCCGGGACAGAAACTACGAGCAGTACTTC,CAWSKPRDRNYEQYF
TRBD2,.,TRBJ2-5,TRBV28,TGTGCCAGCATTTCCGGGACTAGTATAAAGACCCAGTACTTC,CASISGTSIKTQYF
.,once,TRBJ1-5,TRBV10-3,TGTGCCATCAGTGACAGGGACAATCAGCCCCAGCATTTT,CAISDRDNQPQHF
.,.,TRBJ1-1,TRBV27,TGTGCCAGCAGTTTATCCGGGGACACTGAAGCTTTCTTT,CASSLSGDTEAFF
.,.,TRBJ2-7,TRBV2,TGTGCCAGCAATCCCCTGACTAGCTCCTACGAGCAGTACTTC,CASNPLTSSYEQYF
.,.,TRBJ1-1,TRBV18,TGTGCCAGCTACGGGGGTTTGAACACTGAAGCTTTCTTT,CASYGGLNTEAFF
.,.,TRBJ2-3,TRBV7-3,TGTGCCAGCAGCTTGCGGATCCGGGATACGCAGTATTTT,CASSLRIRDTQYF
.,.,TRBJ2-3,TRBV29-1,TGCAGCGTGTCGCGGGACGGGAATACAGATACGCAGTATTTT,CSVSRDGNTDTQYF
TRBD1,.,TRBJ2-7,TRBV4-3,TGCGCCAGCAGCCAATGGACAGGGGTGGGCAAGCAGTACTTC,CASSQWTGVGKQYF
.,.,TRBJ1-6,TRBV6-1,TGTGCCAGCAGTAGCCAATATAATTCACCCCTCCACTTT,CASSSQYNSPLHF
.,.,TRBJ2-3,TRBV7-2,TGTGCCAGCAGCTTAGGTAGCGGATACTATCAGTATTTT,CASSLGSGYYQYF
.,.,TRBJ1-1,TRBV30,TGTGCCTGGAGGGACCCGGGACACTCAAGACGGGTCCTTGAAGCTTTCTTT,CAWRDPGHSRRVLEAFF
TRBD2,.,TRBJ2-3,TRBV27,TGTGCCAGCAGTTCAGCGGGAGGCTCGGATACGCAGTATTTT,CASSSAGGSDTQYF
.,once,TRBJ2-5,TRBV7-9,TGTGCCAGCAGCTCGCCCCCCGGGGGTGGCCAAGAGACCCAGTACTTC,CASSSPPGGGQETQYF
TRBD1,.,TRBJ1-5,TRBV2,TGTGCCAGTGGTTTGGAGGGGGCAAGCAATCAGCCCCAGCATTTT,CASGLEGASNQPQHF
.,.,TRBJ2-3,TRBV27,TGTGCCAGCAGCCCAGCCTGGGGAGAAGATACGCAGTATTTT,CASSPAWGEDTQYF
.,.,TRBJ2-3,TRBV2,TGTGCCAGCAGTGGCCCAGGGATGGTTGGCACAGATACGCAGTATTTT,CASSGPGMVGTDTQYF
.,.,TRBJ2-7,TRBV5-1,TGCGCCAGCAGTCAGACAGGAGGATCCTACGAGCAGTACTTC,CASSQTGGSYEQYF
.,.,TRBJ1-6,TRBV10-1,TGCGCCAGCAGTGAAGGAGATAATTCACCCCTCCACTTT,CASSEGDNSPLHF
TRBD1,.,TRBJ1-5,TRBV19,TGTGCCAGTAGTATTGAGGACAGGGCTAATCAGCCCCAGCATTTT,CASSIEDRANQPQHF
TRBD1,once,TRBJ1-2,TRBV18,TGTGCCAGCTCAACGGACAGGTCCTCCTATGGCTACACCTTC,CASSTDRSSYGYTF
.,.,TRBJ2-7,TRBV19,TGTGCCAGTAGTGTAGCTAGGGGCCCTAGTTCCTACGAGCAGTACTTC,CASSVARGPSSYEQYF
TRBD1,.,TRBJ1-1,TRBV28,TGTGCCAGCAGTTTACTCGACAGGGGGGATGAAGCTTTCTTT,CASSLLDRGDEAFF
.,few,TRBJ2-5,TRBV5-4,TGTGCCAGCAGCTTGACACAGGGCCTCCAAGAGACCCAGTACTTC,CASSLTQGLQETQYF
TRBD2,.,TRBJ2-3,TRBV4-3,TGCGCCAGCAGCCACCTAGCGGGGGGCACAGATACGCAGTATTTT,CASSHLAGGTDTQYF
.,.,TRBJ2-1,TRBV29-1,TGCAGCTCCCCCGGAGGGGTGTACAATGAGCAGTTCTTC,CSSPGGVYNEQFF
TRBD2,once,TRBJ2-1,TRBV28,TGTGCCAGCAGTTCCTCGGGACTAGCGGGAACCCGTACGGATGAGCAGTTCTTC,CASSSSGLAGTRTDEQFF